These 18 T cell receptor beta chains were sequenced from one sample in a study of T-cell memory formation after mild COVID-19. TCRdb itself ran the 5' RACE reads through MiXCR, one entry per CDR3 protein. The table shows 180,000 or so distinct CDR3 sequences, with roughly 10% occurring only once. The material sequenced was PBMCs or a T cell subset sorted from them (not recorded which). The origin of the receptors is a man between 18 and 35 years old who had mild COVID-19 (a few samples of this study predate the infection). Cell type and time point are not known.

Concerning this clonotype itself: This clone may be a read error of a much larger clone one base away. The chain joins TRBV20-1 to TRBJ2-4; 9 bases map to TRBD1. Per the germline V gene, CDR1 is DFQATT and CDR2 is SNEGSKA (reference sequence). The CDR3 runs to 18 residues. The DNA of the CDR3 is TGCAGAGCTAGAGATAGAGGACAGGGGAGATTGATGGGCAACATTCAGTACTTC. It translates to CRARDRGQGRLMGNIQYF.

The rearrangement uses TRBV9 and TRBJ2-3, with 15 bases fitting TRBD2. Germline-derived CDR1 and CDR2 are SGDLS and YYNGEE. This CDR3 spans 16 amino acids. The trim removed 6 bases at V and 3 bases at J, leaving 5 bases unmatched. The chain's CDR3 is CASNDGLAGGTDTQYF. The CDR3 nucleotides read TGTGCCAGCAACGACGGACTAGCGGGGGGGACAGATACGCAGTATTTT.

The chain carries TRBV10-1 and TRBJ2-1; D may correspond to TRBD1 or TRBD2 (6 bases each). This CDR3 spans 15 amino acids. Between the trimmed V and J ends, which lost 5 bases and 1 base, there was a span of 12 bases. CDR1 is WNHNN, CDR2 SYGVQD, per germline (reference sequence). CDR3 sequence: CASSRRGASYNEQFF. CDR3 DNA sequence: TGCGCCAGCAGTAGGAGGGGGGCGTCCTACAATGAGCAGTTCTTC.

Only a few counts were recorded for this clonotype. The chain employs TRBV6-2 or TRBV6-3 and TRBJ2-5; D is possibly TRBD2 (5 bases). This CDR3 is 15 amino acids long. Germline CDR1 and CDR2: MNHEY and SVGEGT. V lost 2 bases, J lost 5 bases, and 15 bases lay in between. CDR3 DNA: TGTGCCAGCAGTTACGGCCTGGGGAGTACGGAGACCCAGTACTTC. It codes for CASSYGLGSTETQYF.

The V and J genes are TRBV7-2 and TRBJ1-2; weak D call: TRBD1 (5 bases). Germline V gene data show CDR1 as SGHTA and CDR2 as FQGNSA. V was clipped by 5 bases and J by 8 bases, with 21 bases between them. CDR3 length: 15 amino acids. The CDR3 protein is CASSLPGGGLRGYTF. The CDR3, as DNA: TGTGCCAGCAGCCTTCCTGGGGGAGGGTTGCGGGGCTACACCTTC.

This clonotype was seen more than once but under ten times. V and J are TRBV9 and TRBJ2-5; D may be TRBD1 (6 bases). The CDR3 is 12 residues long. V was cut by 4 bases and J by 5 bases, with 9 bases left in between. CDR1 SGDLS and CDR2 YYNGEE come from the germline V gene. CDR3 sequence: CASSPQGETQYF. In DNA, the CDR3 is TGTGCCAGCAGCCCCCAGGGGGAGACCCAGTACTTC.

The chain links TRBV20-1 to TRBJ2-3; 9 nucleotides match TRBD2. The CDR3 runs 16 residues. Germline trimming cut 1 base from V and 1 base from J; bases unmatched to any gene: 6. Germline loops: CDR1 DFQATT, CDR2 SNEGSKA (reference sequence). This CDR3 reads CSARASSGGRTDTQYF. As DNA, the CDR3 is TGCAGTGCTAGAGCTAGCAGCGGGGGGCGCACAGATACGCAGTATTTT.

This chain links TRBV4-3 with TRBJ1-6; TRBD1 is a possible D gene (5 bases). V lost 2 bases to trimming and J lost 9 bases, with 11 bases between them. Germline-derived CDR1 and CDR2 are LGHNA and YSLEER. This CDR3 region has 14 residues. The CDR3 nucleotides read TGCGCCAGCAGCCAAAGGGGAGGGGCTTCACCCCTCCACTTT. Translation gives CASSQRGGASPLHF.

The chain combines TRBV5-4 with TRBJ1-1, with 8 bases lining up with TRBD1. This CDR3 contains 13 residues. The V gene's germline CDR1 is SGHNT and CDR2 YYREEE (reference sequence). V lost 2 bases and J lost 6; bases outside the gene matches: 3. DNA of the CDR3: TGTGCCAGCAGCTTACAGGGGGGATCTGAAGCTTTCTTT. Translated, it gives CASSLQGGSEAFF.

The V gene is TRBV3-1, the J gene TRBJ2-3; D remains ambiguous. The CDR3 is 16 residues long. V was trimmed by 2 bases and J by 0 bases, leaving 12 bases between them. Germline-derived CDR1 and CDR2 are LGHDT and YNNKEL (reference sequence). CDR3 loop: CASSQLWAPSTDTQYF. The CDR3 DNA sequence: TGTGCCAGCAGCCAACTCTGGGCTCCAAGCACAGATACGCAGTATTTT.

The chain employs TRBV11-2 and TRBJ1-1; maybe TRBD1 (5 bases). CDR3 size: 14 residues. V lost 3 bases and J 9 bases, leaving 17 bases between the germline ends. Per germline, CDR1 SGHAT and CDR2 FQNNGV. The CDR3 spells CASSFADTRSKAFF. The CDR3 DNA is TGTGCCAGCAGCTTTGCGGACACCCGAAGCAAAGCTTTCTTT.

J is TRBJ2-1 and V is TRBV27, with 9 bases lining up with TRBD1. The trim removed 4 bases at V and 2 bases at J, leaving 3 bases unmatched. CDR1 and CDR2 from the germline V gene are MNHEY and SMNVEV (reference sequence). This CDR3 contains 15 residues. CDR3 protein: CASSYDRGAYNEQFF. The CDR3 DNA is TGTGCCAGCAGTTACGACAGGGGGGCCTACAATGAGCAGTTCTTC.

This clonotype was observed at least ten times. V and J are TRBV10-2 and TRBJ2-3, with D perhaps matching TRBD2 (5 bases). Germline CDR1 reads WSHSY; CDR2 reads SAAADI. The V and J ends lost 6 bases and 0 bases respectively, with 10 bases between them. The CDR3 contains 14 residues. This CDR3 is CASRRAASTDTQYF. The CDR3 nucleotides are TGCGCCAGCAGGCGGGCGGCTAGCACAGATACGCAGTATTTT.

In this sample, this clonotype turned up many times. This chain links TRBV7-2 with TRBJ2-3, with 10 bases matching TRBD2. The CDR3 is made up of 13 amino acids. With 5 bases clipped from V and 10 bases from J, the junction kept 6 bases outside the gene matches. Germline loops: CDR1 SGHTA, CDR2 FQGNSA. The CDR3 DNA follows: TGTGCCAGCAGCCCAACTAGCGGGGTGTCGCAGTATTTT. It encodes CASSPTSGVSQYF.

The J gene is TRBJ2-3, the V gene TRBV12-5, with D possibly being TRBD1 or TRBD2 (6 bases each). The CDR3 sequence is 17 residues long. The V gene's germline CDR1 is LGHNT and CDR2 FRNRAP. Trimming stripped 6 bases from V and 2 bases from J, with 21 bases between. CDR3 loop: CASGFPNSGASTDTQYF. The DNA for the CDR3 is TGTGCTAGTGGCTTTCCAAACTCGGGGGCCTCCACAGATACGCAGTATTTT.

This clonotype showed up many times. CDR3 nucleotides: TGTGCCAGCAGCATTGGACAGGGGATCCTCGAGCAGTACTTC. Translated, it gives CASSIGQGILEQYF. The V and J genes are TRBV7-9 and TRBJ2-7, with 9 bases aligning to TRBD1. The CDR3 has 14 residues. Germline assignment: CDR1 SEHNR and CDR2 FQNEAQ (reference sequence). V dropped 5 bases and J dropped 6; count of bases not matched to a gene: 8.

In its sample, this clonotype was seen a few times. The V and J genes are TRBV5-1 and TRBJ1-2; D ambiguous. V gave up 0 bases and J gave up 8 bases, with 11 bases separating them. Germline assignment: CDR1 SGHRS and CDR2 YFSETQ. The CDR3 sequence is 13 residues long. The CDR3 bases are TGCGCCAGCAGCTTGGGTGGTTCATCCGGCTACACCTTC. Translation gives CASSLGGSSGYTF.

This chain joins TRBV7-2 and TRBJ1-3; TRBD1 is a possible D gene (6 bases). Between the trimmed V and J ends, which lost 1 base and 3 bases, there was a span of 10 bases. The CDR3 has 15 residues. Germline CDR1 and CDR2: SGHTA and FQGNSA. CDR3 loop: CASSLGGALGNTIYF. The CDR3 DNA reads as TGTGCCAGCAGCTTAGGGGGGGCCCTTGGAAACACCATATATTTT.